This TCR beta chain was identified in a study of cytomegalovirus exposure and HLA in healthy donors. Looking at the study overall: A prior study identified just under 120 million unique TCR beta sequences from about 180 million T cells.

Worth noting for this clone: Its target is not known.

The PCR used 60 Vbeta and 13 Jbeta primers. Generated by immunoSEQ multiplex PCR, the TCRdb table keeps only in-frame clones and is missing some. There are some 130,000 clones in the sample; about 80% occur only once, and 1.5% to 2% lies in the top ten. Overall study results and limits: Analyzed later, association rates of TCRs varied across HLA loci, with DRB1 most and HLA-C fewest.

The clonotype originates from a man between 18 and 29 years old in good health and CMV-seronegative. Material for sequencing was PBMCs.

In nucleotides, the CDR3 is TGTGCCGCCCGGACAGGGTTGAACACTGAAGCTTTCTTT. It specifies CAARTGLNTEAFF. V and J are TRBV19 and TRBJ1-1; 8 bases agree with TRBD1. V dropped 11 bases and J dropped 0; count of bases not matched to a gene: 5. In germline, CDR1 is LNHDA, CDR2 SQIVND (reference sequence). The CDR3 contains 13 residues. Full variable domain (rest looked up from reference TRBV19 and TRBJ1-1): DGGITQSPKYLFRKEGQNVTLSCEQNLNHDAMYWYRQDPGQGLRLIYYSQIVNDFQKGDIAEGYSVSREKKESFPLTVTSAQKNPTAFYLCAARTGLNTEAFFGQGTRLTVV.